The 22 T cell receptor beta chains in this list originate from one sample, sequenced in a study of blood T cell repertoires in COVID-19. This table comes from immunoSEQ multiplex PCR, and its TCRdb copy is limited to in-frame clones, with some not included. The sample includes over 55,000 clones, approximately 84% of them seen just once. The sequencing input was peripheral blood. The receptors were sampled from a man over 45 with active COVID-19.

This chain joins TRBV21-1 and TRBJ2-7; the DNA was not compared with TRBD1, the D call given in the table. TRBV21-1 is noted as a pseudogene. The CDR3 loop spans 14 amino acids. The CDR3 nucleotides read TGTGCCACAGGGGACGGCGGCCCGACCTACGAGCAGTACTTC. Protein product: CATGDGGPTYEQYF.

The rearrangement joins TRBV27 to TRBJ1-2; TRBD1 is a possible D gene (6 bases). V lost 2 bases, J lost 3 bases, and 10 bases lay in between. CDR1 is MNHEY, CDR2 SMNVEV, per germline (reference sequence). The CDR3 runs 14 residues. This CDR3 is CASSLKAGDYGYTF. CDR3 DNA: TGTGCCAGCAGTTTAAAAGCAGGGGACTATGGCTACACCTTC.

This clone was detected only a few times. The CDR3 sequence is CASSSRYSGANVLTF. In DNA form, the CDR3 reads TGTGCCAGCAGTTCTCGTTACTCTGGGGCCAACGTCCTGACTTTC. The J gene is TRBJ2-6, the V gene TRBV27; the D is unclear. This CDR3 comprises 15 residues. V lost 4 bases and J lost 0, with 7 bases in between. The germline gives CDR1 MNHEY, CDR2 SMNVEV (reference sequence).

The chain links TRBV12-5 to TRBJ1-3; D is ambiguous. Germline values: CDR1 LGHNT, CDR2 FRNRAP. The CDR3 is made up of 16 amino acids. The germline V and J ends were trimmed by 5 bases and 0 bases, with 14 bases remaining between them. The CDR3 sequence: CASGLLGSHSGNTIYF. The CDR3 DNA is TGTGCTAGTGGTCTTCTAGGGAGCCACTCTGGAAACACCATATATTTT.

This sequence joins TRBV19 and TRBJ1-2, with D perhaps TRBD1 (5 bases). Trimming removed 5 bases from V and 4 bases from J, with 11 bases in between. This CDR3 has 13 residues. Germline CDR1 is LNHDA and CDR2 is SQIVND (reference sequence). The CDR3 DNA reads TGTGCCAGTAGTTTCCAGGGTCCCTATGGCTACACCTTC. It translates to CASSFQGPYGYTF.

The chain has TRBV5-1 and TRBJ2-3; 7 nucleotides line up with TRBD1. V was pared by 4 bases and J by 1 base, with 9 bases of the junction left unmatched. CDR1 SGHRS and CDR2 YFSETQ come from the germline V gene. CDR3 length equals 16 residues. The DNA for the CDR3 is TGCGCCAGCAGCGTAAACAGGGGAGTGGGCACAGATACGCAGTATTTT. It specifies CASSVNRGVGTDTQYF.

This clone has a single count. The chain employs TRBV7-8 and TRBJ1-6; a possible D gene is TRBD1 (5 bases). This CDR3 contains 17 residues. The V end lost 2 bases, the J end lost 0 bases, and 11 bases lay between the germline ends. CDR1 SGHVS and CDR2 FQNEAQ come from the germline V gene. The CDR3 is CASSLRDSSSYNSPLHF. CDR3 nucleotides: TGTGCCAGCAGCTTACGGGACTCGAGCTCCTATAATTCACCCCTCCACTTT.

The chain combines TRBV29-1 with TRBJ1-5, with D tentatively TRBD1 (6 bases). The CDR3 sequence is 13 residues long. V was trimmed by 7 bases and J by 1 base, leaving 11 bases between them. The germline V gene has CDR1 SQVTM and CDR2 ANQGSEA. The CDR3 loop reads CSAKGGSNQPQHF. The CDR3 region has the DNA TGCAGCGCTAAGGGGGGGAGCAATCAGCCCCAGCATTTT.

The gene calls are TRBV15 and TRBJ1-5, with 7 bases fitting TRBD1. This CDR3 has 16 residues. The V and J ends lost 2 bases and 0 bases, in that order; junction bases with no gene match: 4. CDR1 and CDR2 (germline): LNHNV, YYDKDF (reference sequence). CDR3 sequence reads: CATSRNRGNSNQPQHF. For the CDR3, the DNA is TGTGCCACCAGCAGAAACAGGGGCAATAGCAATCAGCCCCAGCATTTT.

The CDR3 here is CASSFRLEQFF. CDR3 nucleotides: TGTGCCAGCAGCTTCAGGCTAGAGCAGTTCTTC. The chain recombines TRBV11-2 with TRBJ2-1; D unresolved. This CDR3 is 11 amino acids long. Between the trimmed V and J ends, which lost 3 bases and 10 bases, there was a span of 7 bases. Germline V gives CDR1 SGHAT, CDR2 FQNNGV.

The CDR3 sequence is CASSLAGGTYNEQFF. In nucleotides, the CDR3 is TGTGCCAGCAGCTTAGCGGGGGGGACCTACAATGAGCAGTTCTTC. The chain couples TRBV7-8 to TRBJ2-1; 7 bases fit TRBD2. Trimming took 0 bases from V and 2 from J; bases not matched to a gene: 1. Germline V gives CDR1 SGHVS, CDR2 FQNEAQ. The CDR3 totals 15 residues.

The chain is built from TRBV6-5 and TRBJ2-5, with a possible D match to TRBD2 (6 bases). The germline V gene encodes CDR1 MNHEY and CDR2 SVGAGI. The germline V and J ends were trimmed by 2 bases and 4 bases, with 17 bases remaining between them. This CDR3 has 16 residues. The CDR3, as DNA: TGTGCCAGCAGTTACCCGGGACTCCCTAATAGAGAGACCCAGTACTTC. It codes for CASSYPGLPNRETQYF.

This sequence joins TRBV7-9 and TRBJ1-1; a weak D match, TRBD1 (6 bases). Germline CDR1 is SEHNR and CDR2 is FQNEAQ (reference sequence). V was cut by 4 bases and J by 10 bases, with 16 bases left in between. This CDR3 comprises 13 residues. The CDR3 DNA sequence: TGTGCCAGCAGCTCCCGGACAGATTTAGGAGCTTTCTTT. Amino acid sequence: CASSSRTDLGAFF.

This rearrangement joins TRBV6-2 or TRBV6-3 to TRBJ1-1, with D possibly matching TRBD1 (5 bases). The germline V and J ends were trimmed by 4 bases and 3 bases, with 9 bases remaining between them. The CDR3 is 13 amino acids. Germline V CDR1 and CDR2: MNHEY, SVGEGT. As DNA, the CDR3 is TGTGCCAGCAGTTCTGACAGCTACACTGAAGCTTTCTTT. It encodes CASSSDSYTEAFF.

CDR3 DNA: TGTGCCAGCAGCCCCGACAGGCCTACTGAGCAGTACTTC. Amino acid sequence: CASSPDRPTEQYF. The rearrangement joins TRBV7-9 to TRBJ2-7; perhaps TRBD1 as D (6 bases). Germline CDR1 and CDR2: SEHNR and FQNEAQ (reference sequence). This CDR3 contains 13 residues. The V end lost 5 bases, the J end lost 7 bases, and 15 bases lay between the germline ends.

CDR3: CASSPLQGARVYEQYF. CDR3 coding DNA: TGCGCCAGCTCTCCTTTACAGGGGGCGCGTGTCTACGAGCAGTACTTC. The gene calls are TRBV10-1 and TRBJ2-7; 9 nucleotides agree with TRBD1. The CDR3 has 16 amino acids. CDR1 and CDR2 (germline): WNHNN, SYGVQD (reference sequence). The J segment lost 3 bases and the V segment lost 8 bases, leaving 14 bases of the junction unmatched.

The chain recombines TRBV7-2 with TRBJ2-5; maybe TRBD1 (5 bases). V lost 5 bases to trimming and J lost 4 bases, with 11 bases between them. The germline CDR1 and CDR2 sequences are SGHTA and FQGNSA. This CDR3 comprises 13 residues. The CDR3 DNA follows: TGTGCCAGCAGCAATCGCCAGGGAGAGACCCAGTACTTC. Translation: CASSNRQGETQYF.

The rearrangement joins TRBV29-1 to TRBJ2-3, with a tentative D call TRBD2 (6 bases). This CDR3 contains 13 residues. Germline values: CDR1 SQVTM, CDR2 ANQGSEA. V was pared by 7 bases and J by 0 bases, with 11 bases between. CDR3 residues: CSAPAGSTDTQYF. DNA of the CDR3: TGCAGCGCCCCGGCGGGAAGCACAGATACGCAGTATTTT.

The chain couples TRBV27 to TRBJ1-1; 8 bases map to TRBD1. The J segment lost 0 bases and the V segment lost 6 bases, leaving 12 bases of the junction unmatched. Germline V gene lookup returns CDR1 MNHEY and CDR2 SMNVEV (reference sequence). The CDR3 is made up of 17 amino acids. The CDR3, as DNA: TGTGCCAGCAGCAGCCCAACAGGGGGACCGTTGAACACTGAAGCTTTCTTT. It yields the protein CASSSPTGGPLNTEAFF.

The chain has TRBV18 and TRBJ2-6, with D maybe TRBD1 (6 bases). CDR3 size: 15 residues. V lost 3 bases to trimming and J lost 3 bases, with 9 bases between them. The germline V gene encodes CDR1 KGHSH and CDR2 LQKENI. In DNA form, the CDR3 reads TGTGCCAGCTCACCCACAGGGATTGGGGCCAACGTCCTGACTTTC. Amino acids: CASSPTGIGANVLTF.

V is TRBV11-2 and J is TRBJ2-3, with 11 bases matching TRBD2. V shed 0 bases and J 4 bases; nucleotides not matched to a gene: 6. There are 17 residues in the CDR3. Germline V gene sequence: CDR1 SGHAT, CDR2 FQNNGV. The CDR3 sequence: CASSLDPLAGGSDTQYF. CDR3 DNA sequence: TGTGCCAGCAGCTTAGATCCCCTAGCGGGAGGATCAGATACGCAGTATTTT.

The chain uses TRBV19 and TRBJ2-1, with unresolved D. Germline V gene lookup returns CDR1 LNHDA and CDR2 SQIVND (reference sequence). CDR3 length equals 15 residues. V lost 0 bases, J lost 5 bases, and 11 bases lay in between. The CDR3 nucleotides read TGTGCCAGTAGTATAGATCCTGCTATCGACAATGAGCAGTTCTTC. It yields the protein CASSIDPAIDNEQFF.